This TCR beta chain is from a study of blood T cell repertoires in COVID-19. Study at large: Samples taken during acute and convalescent COVID-19 were collected in the United States, Italy and Spain.

CDR3 length: 14 residues. V lost 4 bases and J lost 12, with 19 bases in between. Looked up from germline, CDR1 is MDHEN and CDR2 is SYDVKM. As processed by the authors: Reference gene primers were amplified, and this amplification served to estimate nucleated cell counts. Some clones are missing from TCRdb's copy, which holds only in-frame ones; the method was immunoSEQ multiplex PCR. V and J calls and clone size come straight from that table; D and trimming were deduced from the DNA. Among approximately 200,000 clones listed, around 85% were seen once. This TCR derives from a man in his sixties with acute or convalescent COVID-19. V gene TRBV28 combines with J gene TRBJ2-1; tentatively, D is TRBD1 (5 bases). Source material: peripheral blood. For the CDR3, the DNA is TGTGCCAGCAGTTCCTATCTCAGGGAAAGGGGGCAGTTCTTC. As protein: CASSSYLRERGQFF.